These 19 T cell receptor beta chains originate from one sample sequenced in a study of blood T cells in healthy people across ages. The second PCR ran about 6 to 12 cycles with a sample-barcoded 5' primer and J-beta primers. Using its own MiXCR run on the 5' RACE reads, TCRdb lists one record per CDR3 protein. The profile shows 1.5 million to 2 million distinct CDR3 sequences, 28% of them singletons. The sample taken for sequencing was blood. The receptors shown here come from a woman aged 25 to 39 in good health.

The CDR3 protein is CASSEGGAGRNEQFF. As DNA, the CDR3 is TGTGCCAGCAGTGAAGGTGGGGCCGGCCGGAATGAGCAGTTCTTC. The chain carries TRBV6-1 and TRBJ2-1; a weak D match, TRBD1 (5 bases). CDR1 MNHNS and CDR2 SASEGT come from the germline V gene. This CDR3 has 15 residues. V lost 1 base, J lost 7 bases, and 14 bases lay in between.

This clonotype was seen at least ten times. The V and J genes are TRBV7-2 and TRBJ1-4; maybe TRBD1 (6 bases). The V and J ends lost 5 bases and 3 bases respectively, with 10 bases between them. The length of the CDR3 is 14 residues. The germline gives CDR1 SGHTA, CDR2 FQGNSA. CDR3 loop: CASSRGQANEKLFF. As DNA, the CDR3 is TGTGCCAGCAGCCGGGGGCAGGCTAATGAAAAACTGTTTTTT.

The V call is TRBV29-1, the J call TRBJ2-7, with D possibly being TRBD1 (5 bases). The CDR3 runs to 14 residues. Trimming shortened V by 2 bases and J by 7 bases, and 18 bases separated the two germline ends. Germline CDR1 is SQVTM and CDR2 is ANQGSEA. CDR3 loop: CSVERGSRATEQYF. CDR3 coding DNA: TGCAGCGTTGAAAGGGGATCCCGGGCGACGGAGCAGTACTTC.

The chain is built from TRBV10-3 and TRBJ2-2, with D perhaps TRBD2 (6 bases). V lost 3 bases to trimming and J lost 3 bases, with 14 bases between them. The length of the CDR3 is 16 residues. Germline CDR1 is ENHRY and CDR2 is SYGVKD. The CDR3 is CAISERDLGDTGELFF. CDR3 nucleotide sequence: TGTGCCATCAGTGAACGGGACTTAGGGGACACCGGGGAGCTGTTTTTT.

The CDR3 sequence is CASSLAPLGSSYNEQFF. The CDR3, as DNA: TGTGCCAGCAGCTTAGCGCCTCTAGGGAGCTCCTACAATGAGCAGTTCTTC. This chain connects TRBV7-2 to TRBJ2-1; a possible D gene is TRBD2 (5 bases). The germline CDR1 and CDR2 sequences are SGHTA and FQGNSA. The CDR3 consists of 17 residues. With 0 bases removed from V and 0 bases from J, the gap between germline ends came to 12 bases.

There are many counts of this clonotype. V is TRBV3-1 and J is TRBJ1-2; tentatively, D is TRBD1 (5 bases). Germline V CDR1 and CDR2: LGHDT, YNNKEL (reference sequence). This CDR3 has 14 amino acids. The germline V and J ends were trimmed by 5 bases and 1 base, with 11 bases remaining between them. The CDR3 coding sequence is TGTGCCAGCAGCATCACAGGTTTTAACTATGGCTACACCTTC. Its protein is CASSITGFNYGYTF.

The J gene is TRBJ1-6, the V gene TRBV3-1, with D uncertain. The CDR3 runs 16 residues. Germline CDR1 LGHDT, CDR2 YNNKEL (reference sequence). Trimming cost V 4 bases and J 7 bases, with 17 bases left between them. The CDR3 bases are TGTGCCAGCAGCCGTCTAACCGGGAGATCGAATTCACCCCTCCACTTT. It translates to CASSRLTGRSNSPLHF.

CDR3 nucleotide sequence: TGTGCCAGCTACAGCCAAGAGACCCAGTACTTC. Residues: CASYSQETQYF. The chain is built from TRBV6-6 and TRBJ2-5; D gene ambiguous. V was pared by 8 bases and J by 1 base, with 5 bases between. Germline loops: CDR1 MNHNY, CDR2 SVGAGI (reference sequence). The CDR3 loop spans 11 amino acids.

J is TRBJ2-1 and V is TRBV12-3 or TRBV12-4; TRBD2 agrees at 7 bases. The V gene end was trimmed by 6 bases and the J gene end by 8 bases; junction bases not matched to a gene: 7. This CDR3 has 13 residues. CDR3 in DNA: TGTGCCAGCAGGGATCTAGCGGTCTATGAGCAGTTCTTC. Protein: CASRDLAVYEQFF.

Regarding this clonotype: A much larger clone lies a single base off, so this may be a read error. The chain joins TRBV25-1 to TRBJ1-2, with D tentatively TRBD1 (6 bases). CDR3 length: 15 amino acids. Germline assignment: CDR1 MGHDK and CDR2 SYGVNS. Here the CDR3 reads CTSSESTGPAYGYTF. CDR3 in DNA: TGTACCAGCAGTGAATCGACAGGACCAGCCTATGGCTACACCTTC.

This clonotype turned up a few times. The chain uses TRBV2 and TRBJ2-1; D is perhaps TRBD1 or TRBD2 (5 bases each). V was trimmed by 6 bases and J by 8 bases, leaving 17 bases between them. The V gene's germline CDR1 is SNHLY and CDR2 FYNNEI. There are 14 residues in the CDR3. CDR3 amino acids: CASSAGTPGHEQFF. The CDR3 nucleotides read TGTGCCAGCAGCGCCGGGACCCCAGGGCATGAGCAGTTCTTC.

The V call is TRBV29-1, the J call TRBJ1-2; the D gene is possibly TRBD1 (5 bases). V was trimmed by 4 bases and J by 9 bases, leaving 12 bases between them. From germline, CDR1 is SQVTM and CDR2 ANQGSEA. This CDR3 has 11 amino acids. The CDR3 here is CSVVREERYTF. CDR3 DNA: TGCAGCGTTGTCAGGGAGGAGCGCTACACCTTC.

V usage is TRBV29-1 and J usage is TRBJ2-2, with D maybe TRBD1 (5 bases). Germline lookup yields CDR1 SQVTM and CDR2 ANQGSEA. The CDR3 extends over 11 amino acids. Trimming shortened V by 6 bases and J by 10 bases, and 12 bases separated the two germline ends. The CDR3 sequence is CSVLGDAELFF. DNA for the CDR3: TGCAGCGTATTAGGGGATGCGGAGCTGTTTTTT.

On this clonotype itself: This clone may be a read error of a much larger clone one base away. The gene calls are TRBV7-9 and TRBJ2-7, with D hard to call. This CDR3 region has 12 residues. Germline lookup yields CDR1 SEHNR and CDR2 FQNEAQ (reference sequence). The CDR3 coding sequence is TGTGCCAGCACACCAGCCACCTACGAGCGGTACTTC. Amino acid sequence: CASTPATYERYF. Complete variable domain (other parts from reference TRBV7-9 and TRBJ2-7): DTGVSQNPRHKITKRGQNVTFRCDPISEHNRLYWYRQTLGQGPEFLTYFQNEAQLEKSRLLSDRFSAERPKGSFSTLEIQRTEQGDSAMYLCASTPATYERYFGPGTRLTVT.

With respect to this clonotype: This may be a read error, as it is one base from a much larger clone. V usage is TRBV20-1 and J usage is TRBJ2-3; 7 nucleotides match TRBD2. CDR3 length equals 16 residues. In germline, CDR1 is DFQATT, CDR2 SNEGSKA (reference sequence). CDR3 sequence reads: CIARDITGGETDTQYF. As DNA, the CDR3 is TGCATTGCTAGAGATATTACGGGAGGAGAAACAGATACGCAGTATTTT.

The genes are TRBV7-2 and TRBJ1-2; 8 nucleotides align to TRBD1. The length of the CDR3 is 15 residues. Germline CDR1 is SGHTA and CDR2 is FQGNSA. Trimming took 1 base from V and 4 from J; bases not matched to a gene: 5. The CDR3 sequence: CASSLEAGGAYGYTF. CDR3 nucleotides: TGTGCCAGCAGCTTAGAGGCAGGGGGCGCCTATGGCTACACCTTC. Full variable domain (remainder filled in from reference TRBV7-2 and TRBJ1-2): GAGVSQSPSNKVTEKGKDVELRCDPISGHTALYWYRQSLGQGLEFLIYFQGNSAPDKSGLPSDRFSAERTGGSVSTLTIQRTQQEDSAVYLCASSLEAGGAYGYTFGSGTRLTVV.

Comments on this clonotype: It may be a read error: a sequence one base away is much more abundant. The V call is TRBV7-9, the J call TRBJ2-5; D remains ambiguous. CDR1 and CDR2 (germline): SEHNR, FQNEAQ (reference sequence). This CDR3 has 10 amino acids. CDR3: CVSSRKTQYF. The CDR3 region has the DNA TGTGTCAGCAGCAGAAAGACCCAGTACTTC.

This clonotype has a handful of counts. The CDR3 spells CAWRLAPGGYTF. CDR3 nucleotide sequence: TGTGCCTGGAGGTTAGCCCCGGGGGGCTACACCTTC. V gene TRBV30 combines with J gene TRBJ1-2; D not certain. The V gene lost 3 bases and the J gene lost 8 bases, with 13 bases spanning the gap. The CDR3 totals 12 residues. Looked up from germline, CDR1 is GTSNPN and CDR2 is SVGIG (reference sequence).

This clonotype was seen only once. This clone may be a read error of a much larger clone one base away. The V call is TRBV28, the J call TRBJ2-7, with a possible D match to TRBD1 (5 bases). The CDR3 consists of 12 residues. Germline CDR1 MDHEN, CDR2 SYDVKM. V lost 6 bases, J lost 6 bases, and 12 bases lay in between. This chain's CDR3 is CASSPRTSEQYF. The CDR3 bases are TGTGCCAGCAGCCCGCGGACATCCGAGCAGTACTTC.